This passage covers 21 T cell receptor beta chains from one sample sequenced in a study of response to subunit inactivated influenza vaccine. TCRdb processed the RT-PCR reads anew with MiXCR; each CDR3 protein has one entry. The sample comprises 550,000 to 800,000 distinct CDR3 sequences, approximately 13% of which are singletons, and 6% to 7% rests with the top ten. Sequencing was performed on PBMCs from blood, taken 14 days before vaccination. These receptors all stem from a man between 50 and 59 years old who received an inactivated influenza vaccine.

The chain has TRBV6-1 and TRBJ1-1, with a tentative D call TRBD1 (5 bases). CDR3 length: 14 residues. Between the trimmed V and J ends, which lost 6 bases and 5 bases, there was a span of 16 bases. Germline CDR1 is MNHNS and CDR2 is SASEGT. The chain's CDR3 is CASRNGDRMTEAFF. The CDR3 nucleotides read TGTGCCAGCAGAAATGGGGACCGTATGACTGAAGCTTTCTTT.

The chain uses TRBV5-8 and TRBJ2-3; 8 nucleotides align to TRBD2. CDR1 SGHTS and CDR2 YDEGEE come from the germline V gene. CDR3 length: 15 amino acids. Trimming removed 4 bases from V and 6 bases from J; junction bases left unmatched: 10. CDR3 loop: CASSPGTSRVDTQYF. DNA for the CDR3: TGTGCCAGCAGCCCGGGGACTAGTAGGGTGGATACGCAGTATTTT.

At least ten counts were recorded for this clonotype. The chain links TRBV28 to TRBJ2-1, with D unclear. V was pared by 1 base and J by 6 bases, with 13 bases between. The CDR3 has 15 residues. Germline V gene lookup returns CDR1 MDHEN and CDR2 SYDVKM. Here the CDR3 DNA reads TGTGCCAGCAGTTTATTCCCTAGTTCGTTCAATGAGCAGTTCTTC. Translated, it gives CASSLFPSSFNEQFF.

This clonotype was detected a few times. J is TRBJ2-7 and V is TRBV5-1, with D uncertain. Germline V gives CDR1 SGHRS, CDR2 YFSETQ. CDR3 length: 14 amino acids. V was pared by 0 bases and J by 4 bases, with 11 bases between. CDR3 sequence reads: CASSLEGFRYEQYF. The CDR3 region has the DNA TGCGCCAGCAGCTTGGAGGGTTTTCGTTACGAGCAGTACTTC. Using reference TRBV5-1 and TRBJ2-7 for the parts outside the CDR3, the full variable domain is KAGVTQTPRYLIKTRGQQVTLSCSPISGHRSVSWYQQTPGQGLQFLFEYFSETQRNKGNFPGRFSGRQFSNSRSEMNVSTLELGDSALYLCASSLEGFRYEQYFGPGTRLTVT.

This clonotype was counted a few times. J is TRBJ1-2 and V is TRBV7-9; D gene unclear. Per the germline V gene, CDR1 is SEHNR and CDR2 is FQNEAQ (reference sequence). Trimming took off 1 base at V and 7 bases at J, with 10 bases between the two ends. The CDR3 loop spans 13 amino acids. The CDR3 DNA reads TGTGCCAGCAGCTTAGGTGCTGGCTTTGGCTACACCTTC. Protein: CASSLGAGFGYTF.

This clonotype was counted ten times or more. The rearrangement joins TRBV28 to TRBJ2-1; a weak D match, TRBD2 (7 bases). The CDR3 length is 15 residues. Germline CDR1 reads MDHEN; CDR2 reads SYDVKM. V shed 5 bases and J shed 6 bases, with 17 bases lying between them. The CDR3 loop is CASSPLWGGGNEQFF. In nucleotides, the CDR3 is TGTGCCAGCAGTCCCCTGTGGGGGGGCGGCAATGAGCAGTTCTTC.

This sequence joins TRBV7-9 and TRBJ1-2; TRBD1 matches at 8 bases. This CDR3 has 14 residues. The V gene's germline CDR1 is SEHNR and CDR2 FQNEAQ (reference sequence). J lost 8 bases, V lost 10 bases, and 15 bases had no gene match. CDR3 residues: CANGPPRGRRGYTF. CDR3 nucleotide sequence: TGTGCCAACGGACCACCCAGGGGGCGGAGGGGCTACACCTTC.

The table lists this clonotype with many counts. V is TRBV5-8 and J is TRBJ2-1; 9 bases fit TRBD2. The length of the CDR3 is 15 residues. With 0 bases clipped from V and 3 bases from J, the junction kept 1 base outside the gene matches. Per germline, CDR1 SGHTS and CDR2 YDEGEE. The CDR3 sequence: CASSLVTSGYNEQFF. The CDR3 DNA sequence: TGTGCCAGCAGCTTGGTGACTAGCGGCTACAATGAGCAGTTCTTC.

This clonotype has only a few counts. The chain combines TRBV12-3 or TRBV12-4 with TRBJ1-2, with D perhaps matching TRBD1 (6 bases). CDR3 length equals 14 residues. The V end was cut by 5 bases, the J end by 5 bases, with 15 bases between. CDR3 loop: CASSPLDSHYGYTF. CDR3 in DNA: TGTGCCAGCAGTCCCCTGGACAGTCATTATGGCTACACCTTC.

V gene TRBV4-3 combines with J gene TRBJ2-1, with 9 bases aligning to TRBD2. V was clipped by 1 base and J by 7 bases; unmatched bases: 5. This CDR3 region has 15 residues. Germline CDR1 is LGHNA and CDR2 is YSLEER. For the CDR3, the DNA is TGCGCCAGCAGCCAAGCTATTAGCGGGAGTAATGAGCAGTTCTTC. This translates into CASSQAISGSNEQFF.

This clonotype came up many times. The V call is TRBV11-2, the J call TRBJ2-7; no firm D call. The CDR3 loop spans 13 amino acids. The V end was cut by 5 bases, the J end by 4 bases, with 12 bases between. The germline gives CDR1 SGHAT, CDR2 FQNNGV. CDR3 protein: CASSPRTEYEQYF. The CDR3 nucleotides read TGTGCCAGCAGCCCTCGCACAGAATACGAGCAGTACTTC.

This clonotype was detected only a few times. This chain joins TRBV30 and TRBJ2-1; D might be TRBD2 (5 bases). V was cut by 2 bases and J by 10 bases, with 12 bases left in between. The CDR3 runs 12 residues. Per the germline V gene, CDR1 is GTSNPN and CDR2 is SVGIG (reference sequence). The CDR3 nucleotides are TGTGCCTGGAGTTGGACTCATCGAGAGCAGTTCTTC. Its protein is CAWSWTHREQFF.

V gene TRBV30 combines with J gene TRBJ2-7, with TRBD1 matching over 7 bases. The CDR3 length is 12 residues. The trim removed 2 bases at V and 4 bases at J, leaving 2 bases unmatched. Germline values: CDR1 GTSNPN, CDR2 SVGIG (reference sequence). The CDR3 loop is CAWSNRGYEQYF. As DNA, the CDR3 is TGTGCCTGGAGTAACAGGGGATACGAGCAGTACTTC.

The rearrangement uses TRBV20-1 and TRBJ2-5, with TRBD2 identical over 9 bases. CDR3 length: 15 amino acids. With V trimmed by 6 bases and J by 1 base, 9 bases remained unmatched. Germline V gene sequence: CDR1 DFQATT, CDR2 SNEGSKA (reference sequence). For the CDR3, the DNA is TGCAGTGCCCTCCGGCTAGCGGGATCCCAAGAGACCCAGTACTTC. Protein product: CSALRLAGSQETQYF.

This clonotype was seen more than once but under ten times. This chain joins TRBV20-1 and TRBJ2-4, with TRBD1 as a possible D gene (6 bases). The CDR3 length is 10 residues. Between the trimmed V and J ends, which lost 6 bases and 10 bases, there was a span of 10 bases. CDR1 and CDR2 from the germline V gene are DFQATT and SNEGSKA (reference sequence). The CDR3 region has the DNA TGCAGTGCAACTAGGGGGATTCAGTACTTC. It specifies CSATRGIQYF.

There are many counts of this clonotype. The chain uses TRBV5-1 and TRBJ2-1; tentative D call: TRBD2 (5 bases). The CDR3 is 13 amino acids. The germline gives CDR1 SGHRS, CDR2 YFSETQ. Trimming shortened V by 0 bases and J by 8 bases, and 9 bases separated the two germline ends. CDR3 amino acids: CASSLVFSDEQFF. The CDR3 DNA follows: TGCGCCAGCAGCTTGGTGTTTAGCGATGAGCAGTTCTTC.

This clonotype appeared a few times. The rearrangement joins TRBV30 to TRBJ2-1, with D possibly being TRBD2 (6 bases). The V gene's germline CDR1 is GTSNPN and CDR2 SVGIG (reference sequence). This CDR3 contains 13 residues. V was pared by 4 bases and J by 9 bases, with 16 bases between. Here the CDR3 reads CAWNREPRVEQFF. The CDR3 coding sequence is TGTGCCTGGAATCGGGAGCCCCGGGTTGAGCAGTTCTTC.

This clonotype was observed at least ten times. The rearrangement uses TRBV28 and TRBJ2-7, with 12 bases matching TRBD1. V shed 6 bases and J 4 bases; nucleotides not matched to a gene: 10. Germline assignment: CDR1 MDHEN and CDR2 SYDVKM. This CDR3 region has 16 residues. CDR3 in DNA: TGTGCCAGCAGGCGACCCCCGGGACAGGGGGCATACGAGCAGTACTTC. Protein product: CASRRPPGQGAYEQYF.

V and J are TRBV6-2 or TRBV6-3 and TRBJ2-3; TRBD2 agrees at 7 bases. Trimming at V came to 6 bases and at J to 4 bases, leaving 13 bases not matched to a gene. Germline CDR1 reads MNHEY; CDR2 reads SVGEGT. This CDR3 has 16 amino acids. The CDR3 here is CASSRNGLVKADTQYF. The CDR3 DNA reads TGTGCCAGCAGCCGCAACGGACTAGTGAAGGCAGATACGCAGTATTTT.

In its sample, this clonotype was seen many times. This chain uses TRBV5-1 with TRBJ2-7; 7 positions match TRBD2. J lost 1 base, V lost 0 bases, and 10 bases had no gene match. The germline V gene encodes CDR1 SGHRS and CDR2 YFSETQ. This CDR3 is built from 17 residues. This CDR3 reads CASSLAPGRSSSYEQYF. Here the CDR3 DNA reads TGCGCCAGCAGCTTGGCTCCCGGGAGGTCATCGTCCTACGAGCAGTACTTC.

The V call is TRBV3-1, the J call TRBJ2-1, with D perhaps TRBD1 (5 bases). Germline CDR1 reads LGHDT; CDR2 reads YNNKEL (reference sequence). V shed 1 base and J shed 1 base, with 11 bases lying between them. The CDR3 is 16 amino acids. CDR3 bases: TGTGCCAGCAGCCAAGGTCGCCAGGGTTCCTACAATGAGCAGTTCTTC. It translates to CASSQGRQGSYNEQFF.